The sample holds one count of the clone carrying this T cell receptor beta chain. The record originates from a study of blood T cell repertoires in COVID-19. For the study at large: PBMCs, B-cell-depleted T cells, or T cells were the source of the cDNA or gDNA that made up the material.

Some clones are missing from TCRdb's copy, which holds only in-frame ones; the method was immunoSEQ multiplex PCR. This repertoire shows more than 150,000 clones, approximately 84% found once; its top ten account for around 13%. There are 15 residues in the CDR3. V lost 3 bases, J lost 5 bases, and 3 bases stayed unmatched. CDR1 KGHDR and CDR2 SFDVKD come from the germline V gene. The chain recombines TRBV24-1 with TRBJ2-2; the match to TRBD1 covers 9 bases. The material sequenced was peripheral blood. This sequence was found in a woman of 80 years or more with acute or convalescent COVID-19. The CDR3 protein is CATSDGDRATGELFF. CDR3 sequence (DNA): TGTGCCACCAGTGATGGGGACAGGGCTACCGGGGAGCTGTTTTTT.